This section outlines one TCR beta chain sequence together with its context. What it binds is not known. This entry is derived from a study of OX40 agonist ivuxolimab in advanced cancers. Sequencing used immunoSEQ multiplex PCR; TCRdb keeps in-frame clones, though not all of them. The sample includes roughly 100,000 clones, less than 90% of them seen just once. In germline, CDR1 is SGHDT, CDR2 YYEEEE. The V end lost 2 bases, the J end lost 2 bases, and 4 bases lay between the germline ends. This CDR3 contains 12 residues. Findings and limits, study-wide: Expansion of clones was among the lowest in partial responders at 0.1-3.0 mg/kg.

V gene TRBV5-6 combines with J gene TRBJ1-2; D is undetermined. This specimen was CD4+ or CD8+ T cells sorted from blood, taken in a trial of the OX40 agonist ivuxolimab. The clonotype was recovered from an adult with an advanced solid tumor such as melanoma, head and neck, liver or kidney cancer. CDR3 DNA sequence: TGTGCCAGCAGCTTTAACAACTATGGCTACACCTTC. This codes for CASSFNNYGYTF.